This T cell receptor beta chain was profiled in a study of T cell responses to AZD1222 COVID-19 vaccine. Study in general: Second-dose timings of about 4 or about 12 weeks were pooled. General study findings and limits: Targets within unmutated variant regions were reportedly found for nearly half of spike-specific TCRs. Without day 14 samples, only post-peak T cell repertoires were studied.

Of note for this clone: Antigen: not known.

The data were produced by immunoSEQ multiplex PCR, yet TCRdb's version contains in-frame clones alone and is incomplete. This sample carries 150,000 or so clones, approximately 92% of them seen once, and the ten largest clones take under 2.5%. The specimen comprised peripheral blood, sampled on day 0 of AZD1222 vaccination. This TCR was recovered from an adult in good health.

The CDR3 DNA is TGTGCCAGCAGCTTAGGACAGGGTCAGCCCCAGCATTTT. Translated, it gives CASSLGQGQPQHF. V is TRBV7-2 and J is TRBJ1-5; 7 bases align to TRBD1. V shed 1 base, J shed 6 bases, and the junction held 0 bases outside the gene matches. CDR1 is SGHTA, CDR2 FQGNSA, per germline. This CDR3 contains 13 residues. The full variable domain, with the rest looked up from reference TRBV7-2 and TRBJ1-5, is GAGVSQSPSNKVTEKGKDVELRCDPISGHTALYWYRQSLGQGLEFLIYFQGNSAPDKSGLPSDRFSAERTGGSVSTLTIQRTQQEDSAVYLCASSLGQGQPQHFGDGTRLSIL.